The 22 T cell receptor beta chains listed next were all sequenced from one sample in a study of T cell responses to AZD1222 COVID-19 vaccine. Profiling relied on immunoSEQ multiplex PCR, and the TCRdb table lists in-frame clones only, not all of them. The sample includes tens of thousands of clones, roughly 84% of them seen just once. Sequenced material: peripheral blood, taken on day 0 of MenACWY control vaccination. Receptors originate from an adult in good health.

This clone was picked up a small number of times. The chain recombines TRBV28 with TRBJ2-7, with unresolved D. Germline CDR1 and CDR2: MDHEN and SYDVKM. The CDR3 runs to 11 residues. The V end was cut by 4 bases, the J end by 12 bases, with 13 bases between. The DNA for the CDR3 is TGTGCCAGCAGTTCTGCACGGAAGTGGTACGTC. This encodes CASSSARKWYV.

The chain joins TRBV7-8 to TRBJ1-2; D uncertain. Looked up from germline, CDR1 is SGHVS and CDR2 is FQNEAQ. The V and J ends lost 1 base and 2 bases respectively, with 5 bases between them. There are 13 residues in the CDR3. The CDR3 sequence is CASSLGGNYGYTF. CDR3 nucleotide sequence: TGTGCCAGCAGCTTAGGGGGAAACTATGGCTACACCTTC.

The V gene is TRBV7-9, the J gene TRBJ2-3, with a possible D match to TRBD2 (6 bases). The CDR3 sequence is 13 residues long. Trimming left V 6 bases short and J 2 bases short, with 9 bases between. The germline CDR1 and CDR2 sequences are SEHNR and FQNEAQ (reference sequence). CDR3 in amino acids: CASRGEDTDTQYF. DNA of the CDR3: TGTGCCAGCAGAGGGGAGGACACAGATACGCAGTATTTT.

The chain has TRBV25-1 and TRBJ1-3; no clear D gene. The ends were cut back, 1 base at V and 0 bases at J, with 10 bases in the middle. This CDR3 comprises 16 residues. Germline CDR1 and CDR2: MGHDK and SYGVNS. The CDR3 reads CASSEWAVNSGNTIYF. The CDR3, as DNA: TGTGCCAGCAGTGAATGGGCGGTCAACTCTGGAAACACCATATATTTT.

This clone was counted a single time. The chain joins TRBV28 to TRBJ1-4; D remains unclear. In germline, CDR1 is MDHEN, CDR2 SYDVKM. CDR3 length: 13 amino acids. With 11 bases removed from V and 0 bases from J, the gap between germline ends came to 10 bases. The CDR3 reads CAAHDATNEKLFF. CDR3 sequence (DNA): TGTGCCGCCCATGATGCAACTAATGAAAAACTGTTTTTT.

The chain uses TRBV6-2 or TRBV6-3 and TRBJ1-1; no firm D call. The V end lost 6 bases, the J end lost 7 bases, and 12 bases lay between the germline ends. CDR1 is MNHEY, CDR2 SVGEGT, per germline. This CDR3 spans 12 amino acids. The CDR3 coding sequence is TGTGCCAGCAGCTCCACCAGGTTTGAAGCTTTCTTT. It yields the protein CASSSTRFEAFF.

This chain's CDR3 is CASSYIDSGANVLTF. Written as DNA, the CDR3 is TGTGCCAGCAGTTATATAGATTCTGGGGCCAACGTCCTGACTTTC. The V gene is TRBV6-5, the J gene TRBJ2-6; no reliable D call. V lost 3 bases and J lost 1, with 7 bases in between. The CDR3 is 15 residues long. From germline, CDR1 is MNHEY and CDR2 SVGAGI.

The chain couples TRBV6-2 or TRBV6-3 to TRBJ2-7; D not certain. V gave up 2 bases and J gave up 3 bases, with 11 bases separating them. CDR3 size: 14 residues. CDR1 MNHEY and CDR2 SVGEGT come from the germline V gene. Here the CDR3 reads CASSYGVTFYEQYF. Here the CDR3 DNA reads TGTGCCAGCAGTTACGGGGTCACCTTCTACGAGCAGTACTTC.

The chain recombines TRBV11-2 with TRBJ2-1; D is unresolved. The germline V and J ends were trimmed by 0 bases and 15 bases, with 15 bases remaining between them. This CDR3 has 13 residues. Germline loops: CDR1 SGHAT, CDR2 FQNNGV. The CDR3 nucleotides read TGTGCCAGCAGCTTAGATTTGGCCGTTGGCCCGTTCTTC. Protein product: CASSLDLAVGPFF.

The CDR3 sequence: CASSPPQGSLYGYTF. Here the CDR3 DNA reads TGTGCCAGCAGCCCACCGCAGGGGTCCCTCTATGGCTACACCTTC. This chain connects TRBV11-2 to TRBJ1-2; possible D gene TRBD1, 6 bases. Germline V lookup: CDR1 SGHAT, CDR2 FQNNGV. This CDR3 is built from 15 residues. Deletions cut 5 bases from V and 4 bases from J, with 17 bases between.

The chain employs TRBV19 and TRBJ1-1; no clear D gene. Looked up from germline, CDR1 is LNHDA and CDR2 is SQIVND (reference sequence). The length of the CDR3 is 13 residues. Trimming shortened V by 4 bases and J by 5 bases, and 11 bases separated the two germline ends. The CDR3 loop reads CASSTQRGTEAFF. The CDR3 DNA reads as TGTGCCAGTAGTACTCAACGGGGAACTGAAGCTTTCTTT.

The chain combines TRBV6-4 with TRBJ2-1; D is unresolved. Germline V gene sequence: CDR1 MRHNA, CDR2 SNTAGT. V gave up 5 bases and J gave up 8 bases, with 19 bases separating them. This CDR3 spans 15 amino acids. The CDR3 DNA reads as TGTGCCAGCAGTACCCGTCCGGGCCCCACCTATGAGCAGTTCTTC. Translation gives CASSTRPGPTYEQFF.

In this sample, this clone turned up a few times. The rearrangement links TRBV7-2 to TRBJ1-1; D uncertain. V lost 2 bases to trimming and J lost 1 base, with 5 bases between them. The germline gives CDR1 SGHTA, CDR2 FQGNSA. CDR3 length: 13 amino acids. The CDR3 bases are TGTGCCAGCAGCTTATATGAGAACACTGAAGCTTTCTTT. This sequence encodes CASSLYENTEAFF. Drawing the rest from reference TRBV7-2 and TRBJ1-1, the complete variable domain is GAGVSQSPSNKVTEKGKDVELRCDPISGHTALYWYRQSLGQGLEFLIYFQGNSAPDKSGLPSDRFSAERTGGSVSTLTIQRTQQEDSAVYLCASSLYENTEAFFGQGTRLTVV.

V and J are TRBV28 and TRBJ1-1; unclear D gene. The V gene's germline CDR1 is MDHEN and CDR2 SYDVKM. V was trimmed by 5 bases and J by 8 bases, leaving 12 bases between them. The CDR3 is made up of 12 amino acids. Here the CDR3 DNA reads TGTGCCAGCAGTACGGACGGGAGGGAAGCTTTCTTT. Translated, it gives CASSTDGREAFF.

This clone appeared a few times. The chain employs TRBV2 and TRBJ2-5; no clear D gene. The CDR3 length is 12 residues. CDR1 is SNHLY and CDR2 is FYNNEI in the germline V gene. V dropped 6 bases and J dropped 13 bases, with 18 bases sitting between them. CDR3 in amino acids: CASSPSLSGPYF. The CDR3, as DNA: TGTGCCAGCAGCCCTTCTCTGTCGGGCCCGTACTTC.

This rearrangement joins TRBV7-9 to TRBJ1-5; tentatively, D is TRBD1 (6 bases). The germline CDR1 and CDR2 sequences are SEHNR and FQNEAQ (reference sequence). The V end was cut by 5 bases, the J end by 6 bases, with 14 bases between. CDR3 length equals 14 residues. CDR3 region: CASSLQGIGQPQHF. In DNA form, the CDR3 reads TGTGCCAGCAGCCTACAGGGTATCGGTCAGCCCCAGCATTTT.

This clone rates as medium-sized. The chain uses TRBV27 and TRBJ2-7; 7 nucleotides line up with TRBD1. Trimming took 6 bases from V and 2 from J; bases not matched to a gene: 7. Germline assignment: CDR1 MNHEY and CDR2 SMNVEV (reference sequence). This CDR3 is built from 14 residues. The CDR3 here is CASSTGTAPYEQYF. The DNA of the CDR3 is TGTGCCAGCAGCACCGGGACAGCCCCCTACGAGCAGTACTTC.

This clone has just one count. V gene TRBV25-1 combines with J gene TRBJ1-4, with D possibly TRBD1 on 6 matching bases. CDR3 length equals 16 residues. Germline V gives CDR1 MGHDK, CDR2 SYGVNS. The V end lost 0 bases, the J end lost 6 bases, and 14 bases lay between the germline ends. The chain's CDR3 is CASSEYQGQTYEKLFF. In DNA form, the CDR3 reads TGTGCCAGCAGTGAATATCAGGGGCAGACTTATGAAAAACTGTTTTTT.

The rearrangement links TRBV10-2 to TRBJ2-7, with D tentatively TRBD2 (6 bases). This CDR3 spans 12 amino acids. Trimming stripped 4 bases from V and 3 bases from J, with 7 bases between. CDR1 is WSHSY, CDR2 SAAADI, per germline. This CDR3 reads CASSGGDYEQYF. DNA for the CDR3: TGCGCCAGCAGTGGGGGGGACTACGAGCAGTACTTC.

This sequence joins TRBV11-3 and TRBJ2-3, with 8 bases identical to TRBD2. With 2 bases clipped from V and 6 bases from J, the junction kept 7 bases outside the gene matches. The germline V gene has CDR1 SGHNT and CDR2 YENEEA. The CDR3 is 15 residues long. The CDR3 DNA reads TGTGCCAGCAGCTTATCTGCAGCGGGAGTGGATACGCAGTATTTT. This translates into CASSLSAAGVDTQYF.

The rearrangement joins TRBV27 to TRBJ2-7, with 9 bases that match TRBD2. V lost 6 bases and J lost 6; bases outside the gene matches: 3. This CDR3 has 12 residues. Per germline, CDR1 MNHEY and CDR2 SMNVEV (reference sequence). The CDR3 region has the DNA TGTGCCAGCAGAGGGACTAGCAGCGAGCAGTACTTC. It yields the protein CASRGTSSEQYF.

There are a few counts of this clone. This chain uses TRBV7-6 with TRBJ2-3; no clear D gene. The V gene lost 1 base and the J gene lost 0 bases, with 14 bases spanning the gap. CDR3 length: 17 amino acids. Germline CDR1 reads SGHVS; CDR2 reads FNYEAQ. The CDR3, as DNA: TGTGCCAGCAGCTTAGGGGTCGCCCAGGCTAGCACAGATACGCAGTATTTT. Its translation is CASSLGVAQASTDTQYF.